This TCR beta chain was sequenced for a study of blood T cell repertoires in COVID-19. Source study methods: Estimates of nucleated cell counts were drawn from the amplification of reference gene primers. Libraries were prepared by immunoSEQ multiplex PCR; TCRdb keeps only in-frame clonotypes and omits some of them. For V, J and clone size, that table is used; D and trimming come from the DNA. The data contain 15,000 to 20,000 clones, 77% of them seen just once; the ten biggest clones take up roughly 15%. V dropped 4 bases and J dropped 5; count of bases not matched to a gene: 6. Germline V gene sequence: CDR1 SGHKS, CDR2 YYEKEE (reference sequence). This CDR3 is built from 14 residues.

The chain joins TRBV5-5 to TRBJ1-3; TRBD1 matches 7 bases. Sequences were obtained from peripheral blood. This TCR derives from a man aged 70-80 years with COVID-19, enrolled during active disease. The CDR3 region is CASSADRARNTIYF. CDR3 sequence (DNA): TGTGCCAGCAGCGCAGACAGGGCTCGAAACACCATATATTTT.